Listed below are T cell receptor beta chains from one sample, sequenced in a study of response to subunit inactivated influenza vaccine. Using its own MiXCR run on the RT-PCR reads, TCRdb lists one record per CDR3 protein. The sample contains hundreds of thousands of distinct CDR3 sequences, about 15% of which appear only once. Sequenced here: PBMCs from blood, sampled about 14 days before vaccination. All receptors derive from a man between 45 and 60 years old who received an inactivated influenza vaccine. CDR3s include the opening cysteine and the closing phenylalanine or tryptophan. A D gene is named only where the DNA matches it firmly. Only some rows state a clone size, as once, few, many or a class for expanded clones.

d_gene	abundance	v_gene	j_gene	CDR3nt	CDR3aa
TRBD1	few	TRBV20-1	TRBJ2-3	TGCAGTGCTCAAACAGGGGTTGAGGCGGATACGCAGTATTTT	CSAQTGVEADTQYF
TRBD1	few	TRBV28	TRBJ1-3	TGTGCCAGCAGTTTTATCGACAGGGCAAGAAACACCATATATTTT	CASSFIDRARNTIYF
NA	NA	TRBV12-3/TRBV12-4	TRBJ2-5	TGTGCCAGCAGTCCATTAATCCAAGAGACCCAGTACTTC	CASSPLIQETQYF
NA	few	TRBV4-3	TRBJ2-7	TGCGCCAGTACTATAGGGTTCGATTTCGAGCAGTACTTC	CASTIGFDFEQYF
NA	few	TRBV12-3/TRBV12-4	TRBJ1-1	TGTGCCAGCAGTTTTACGGGGTTCTCAGCTTTCTTT	CASSFTGFSAFF
NA	NA	TRBV6-2/TRBV6-3	TRBJ2-1	TGTGCCAGCAGACCACCGGAGCGTTTCAGCTACAATGAGCAGTTCTTC	CASRPPERFSYNEQFF
TRBD2	NA	TRBV28	TRBJ2-2	TGTGCCAGCAGTTTATTAAGGCCTAGCGGGACCACCGGGGAGCTGTTTTTT	CASSLLRPSGTTGELFF
TRBD2	few	TRBV10-3	TRBJ2-7	TGTGCCATCAGTGGTAGCGGGAGGGCCCTCGGGCAGTACTTC	CAISGSGRALGQYF
NA	NA	TRBV3-1	TRBJ1-1	TGTGCCAGCAGCCAGTTTAATGGGGTTGAAGCTTTCTTT	CASSQFNGVEAFF
NA	NA	TRBV15	TRBJ1-6	TGTGCCACCAGCAGAGATTTAAGGCGGATGCCACCCCTCCACTTT	CATSRDLRRMPPLHF
NA	NA	TRBV5-1	TRBJ2-5	TGCGCCAGCAGCTTCCATCTGACAGGGAGGGAGACCCAGTACTTC	CASSFHLTGRETQYF
NA	NA	TRBV3-1	TRBJ2-4	TGTGCCAGCAGCCAAGAAAGCCAGGGGGGGATTCAGTACTTC	CASSQESQGGIQYF
TRBD1	few	TRBV28	TRBJ2-7	TGTGCCAGCAGTTTATGGGGACAGGGGGTCTACGAGCAGTACTTC	CASSLWGQGVYEQYF
NA	few	TRBV4-3	TRBJ1-5	TGCGCCAGCAGCCAAGAGGCGGGGCCCGATCAGCCCCAGCATTTT	CASSQEAGPDQPQHF
TRBD2	once	TRBV12-5	TRBJ2-1	TGTGCTAGTGGTGTCTGGGGGGGCTCCTACAATGAGCAGTTCTTC	CASGVWGGSYNEQFF
NA	NA	TRBV27	TRBJ2-7	TGTGCCAGCAGTATGGCAGGGGCCTACGAGCAGTACTTC	CASSMAGAYEQYF
TRBD2	NA	TRBV28	TRBJ2-7	TGTGCCAGCAGTCCCCCCCTAGGAGCGGGGAGCTCCTACGAGCAGTACTTC	CASSPPLGAGSSYEQYF
NA	NA	TRBV18	TRBJ2-5	TGTGCCAGCTCACCGGGAGGCGGGGGCCAGGAGACCCAGTACTTC	CASSPGGGGQETQYF
TRBD2	few	TRBV20-1	TRBJ2-1	TGCAGTGCTAGGGGGCTAGCGGGAGGGACTGAGCAGTTCTTC	CSARGLAGGTEQFF
TRBD1	NA	TRBV6-1	TRBJ2-5	TGTGCCAGCAGCCCTGGACAGGCTTGGGGGACCCAGTACTTC	CASSPGQAWGTQYF
NA	few	TRBV20-1	TRBJ2-7	TGCAGTGCTAGCTTCGGACAAGGGTTTTTGGGTGAGCAGTACTTC	CSASFGQGFLGEQYF
NA	NA	TRBV7-8	TRBJ2-2	TGTGCCAGCAGACAACAGTTCGCGAACACCGGGGAGCTGTTTTTT	CASRQQFANTGELFF
TRBD2	many	TRBV5-1	TRBJ2-5	TGCGCCAGCAGCACCGGGACTAGCGGGGGACTTCTACGCCAAGAGACCCAGTACTTC	CASSTGTSGGLLRQETQYF
NA	NA	TRBV4-3	TRBJ2-7	TGCGCCAGCAGCCGAGCATTAGGAGGTGGGTACGAGCAGTACTTC	CASSRALGGGYEQYF
TRBD2	few	TRBV6-2/TRBV6-3	TRBJ2-7	TGTGCCAGCTCAGCGGGACTCGGCTACGAGCAGTACTTC	CASSAGLGYEQYF
NA	NA	TRBV12-3/TRBV12-4	TRBJ2-1	TGTGCCAGCTGTTTAGCGGGGTTCGGACAGGTTCCCTACAATGAGCAGTTCTTC	CASCLAGFGQVPYNEQFF
NA	many	TRBV20-1	TRBJ1-2	TGCAGTGCTACGACTAAGGGATCCAGAGGCTACACCTTC	CSATTKGSRGYTF
NA	few	TRBV5-1	TRBJ2-5	TGCGCCAGCAGCGACGGGAATCAAGAGACCCAGTACTTC	CASSDGNQETQYF
TRBD1	NA	TRBV15	TRBJ1-3	TGTGCCACCAGCAGGCTCACCCAGGGCAGGGGGCCTGGAAACACCATATATTTT	CATSRLTQGRGPGNTIYF
TRBD1	few	TRBV27	TRBJ1-1	TGTGCCAGCAGTTTATCGCGGCTCCGGGACAGGGGGCATACTGAAGCTTTCTTT	CASSLSRLRDRGHTEAFF
NA	NA	TRBV7-9	TRBJ2-7	TGTGCCAGCAGCTTCGAGACTACGGGGGAGCAGTACTTC	CASSFETTGEQYF
NA	few	TRBV7-9	TRBJ2-1	TGTGCCAGCAGCATATCGAGCTCCTACAATGAGCAGTTCTTC	CASSISSSYNEQFF
TRBD1	few	TRBV10-3	TRBJ1-2	TGTGCCATCAGTGACCCGACAGGGGGCTCTGGCTACACCTTC	CAISDPTGGSGYTF
TRBD1	NA	TRBV4-2	TRBJ1-4	TGTGCCAGCAGCGCGGGTCCGGGACAGCGAGGGGAAAAACTGTTTTTT	CASSAGPGQRGEKLFF
NA	NA	TRBV6-1	TRBJ1-5	TGTGCCAGCAGTGAAGCAGGGCGAAAGCAGCCCCAGCATTTT	CASSEAGRKQPQHF
NA	few	TRBV28	TRBJ2-7	TGTGCCAGCAGTTTGTGGGCGTCCGAGCAGTACTTC	CASSLWASEQYF
NA	few	TRBV20-1	TRBJ1-1	TGCAGTGCTAGTATTTTAGGACAGCTTGCCATGAACACTGAAGCTTTCTTT	CSASILGQLAMNTEAFF
TRBD1	NA	TRBV18	TRBJ2-7	TGTGCCAGCTCAATTACAGGGGGCGCGTCCTACGAGCAGTACTTC	CASSITGGASYEQYF
TRBD1	NA	TRBV5-1	TRBJ2-1	TGCGCCAGCAACTCCGGGACAGGGCGGAATGAGCAGTTCTTC	CASNSGTGRNEQFF
NA	once	TRBV7-2	TRBJ2-2	TGTGCCAGCAGCTCCCGTGTAGGGAACACCGGGGAGCTGTTTTTT	CASSSRVGNTGELFF
NA	NA	TRBV4-3	TRBJ1-1	TGCGCCAGCAGCCAAGTTTTGGTGAACACTGAAGCTTTCTTT	CASSQVLVNTEAFF
TRBD1	few	TRBV19	TRBJ2-5	TGTGCCAGTAGTAAGGACAGGTCTGAGACCCAGTACTTC	CASSKDRSETQYF
TRBD1	few	TRBV7-9	TRBJ2-5	TGTGCCAGCAGCTCCGTATACACAGGGGAAGAGACCCAGTACTTC	CASSSVYTGEETQYF
NA	NA	TRBV6-1	TRBJ2-1	TGTGCCAGCAGGAACAGGAGGAGCTCCTACAATGAGCAGTTCTTC	CASRNRRSSYNEQFF
NA	few	TRBV12-3/TRBV12-4	TRBJ1-2	TGTGCCAGCAGTTTTCTTGCTAACTATGGCTACACCTTC	CASSFLANYGYTF
NA	many	TRBV7-2	TRBJ2-3	TGTGCCAGCAGCCCCCTAGGAGGGGTTGTTACGCAGTATTTT	CASSPLGGVVTQYF
NA	few	TRBV12-3/TRBV12-4	TRBJ2-2	TGTGCCAGCAGTTTAGCCACTGAGGCCGGGGAGCTGTTTTTT	CASSLATEAGELFF
NA	many	TRBV6-1	TRBJ2-1	TGTGCCACGGGGGACCGGAGCTCCTACAATGAGCAGTTCTTC	CATGDRSSYNEQFF
NA	few	TRBV5-1	TRBJ1-1	TGCGCCAGCAGCGCTGGTGCCGGGGGGGCTCGAACTGAAGCTTTCTTT	CASSAGAGGARTEAFF
NA	NA	TRBV30	TRBJ1-3	TGTGCCTGGAGTCCTTATAACACCATATATTTT	CAWSPYNTIYF